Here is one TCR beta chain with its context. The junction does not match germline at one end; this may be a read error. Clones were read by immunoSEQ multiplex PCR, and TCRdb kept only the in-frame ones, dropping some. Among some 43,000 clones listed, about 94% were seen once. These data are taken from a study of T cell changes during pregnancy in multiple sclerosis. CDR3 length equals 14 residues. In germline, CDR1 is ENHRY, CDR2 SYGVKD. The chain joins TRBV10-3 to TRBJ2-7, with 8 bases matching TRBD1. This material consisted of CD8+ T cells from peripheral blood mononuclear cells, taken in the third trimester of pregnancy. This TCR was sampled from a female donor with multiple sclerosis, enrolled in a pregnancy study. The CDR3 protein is CAIPPGTGSFEQYF. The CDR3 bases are TGTGCGATCCCCCCGGGGACAGGTTCCTTCGAGCAGTACTTC.